Below, 2 T cell receptor beta chains from the same sample are listed, as sequenced in a study of blood T cell repertoires in COVID-19. The protocol was immunoSEQ multiplex PCR, while the TCRdb copy is restricted to in-frame clones and leaves out a portion. This sample has about 150,000 clones, with more than 70% found just once. The sequenced sample was peripheral blood. These receptors were obtained from a human donor in a cohort sampled during active COVID-19.

This rearrangement joins TRBV4-2 to TRBJ2-1; 7 bases map to TRBD2. After removal of 0 bases from V and 2 bases from J, the junction contained 4 bases not matched to a gene. Per germline, CDR1 LGHNA and CDR2 YNFKEQ. This CDR3 is built from 16 residues. The CDR3 DNA sequence: TGTGCCAGCAGCCAAGATACGGGAGGTACCTACAATGAGCAGTTCTTC. Translated, it gives CASSQDTGGTYNEQFF.

The chain uses TRBV19 and TRBJ1-5, with 7 bases identical to TRBD1. The CDR3 loop spans 17 amino acids. The V gene end was trimmed by 4 bases and the J gene end by 3 bases; junction bases not matched to a gene: 12. Germline CDR1 and CDR2: LNHDA and SQIVND (reference sequence). The DNA for the CDR3 is TGTGCCAGTAGTAGGCAAACAACGGGACAGATCAATCAGCCCCAGCATTTT. Amino acid sequence: CASSRQTTGQINQPQHF.